The next 27 T cell receptor beta chains were all read from a single sample in a study of OX40 agonist ivuxolimab in advanced cancers. Some clones are missing from TCRdb's copy, which holds only in-frame ones; the method was immunoSEQ multiplex PCR. The data contain more than 85,000 clones, 90% to 95% of them singletons. The source was CD4+ or CD8+ T cells sorted from blood, collected in a trial of the OX40 agonist ivuxolimab. The origin of the receptors is an adult with an advanced solid tumor such as melanoma, head and neck, liver or kidney cancer.

The chain carries TRBV9 and TRBJ2-2; 8 nucleotides align to TRBD2. CDR1 is SGDLS and CDR2 is YYNGEE in the germline V gene. The CDR3 contains 15 residues. After removal of 4 bases from V and 3 bases from J, the junction contained 5 bases not matched to a gene. Written as DNA, the CDR3 is TGTGCCAGCAGCCCGGGGGGGGCGGACACCGGGGAGCTGTTTTTT. Encoded protein: CASSPGGADTGELFF. Looking up the rest from reference TRBV9 and TRBJ2-2 gives the full variable domain: DSGVTQTPKHLITATGQRVTLRCSPRSGDLSVYWYQQSLDQGLQFLIQYYNGEERAKGNILERFSAQQFPDLHSELNLSSLELGDSALYFCASSPGGADTGELFFGEGSRLTVL.

The J gene is TRBJ2-7, the V gene TRBV4-3, with a tentative D call TRBD1 (6 bases). CDR3 length: 14 amino acids. V lost 0 bases, J lost 2 bases, and 8 bases lay in between. Germline-derived CDR1 and CDR2 are LGHNA and YSLEER. This CDR3 is CASSQDHRAYEQYF. CDR3 DNA: TGCGCCAGCAGCCAAGATCACAGGGCCTACGAGCAGTACTTC.

This chain connects TRBV18 to TRBJ2-7; 9 bases map to TRBD1. Trimming cost V 8 bases and J 3 bases; bases outside gene matches: 8. CDR1 and CDR2 from the germline V gene are KGHSH and LQKENI. The CDR3 length is 14 residues. In DNA form, the CDR3 reads TGTGCCAGCCCACTACAGGGGGCTATCTACGAGCAGTACTTC. Encoded protein: CASPLQGAIYEQYF.

This chain uses TRBV16 with TRBJ1-2; D gene unclear. V shed 0 bases and J shed 8 bases, with 13 bases lying between them. CDR3 length: 14 amino acids. CDR1 KGHSY and CDR2 FQNENV come from the germline V gene. The CDR3 loop is CASSQSRGTGGYTF. CDR3 nucleotides: TGTGCCAGCAGCCAATCGCGAGGAACTGGCGGCTACACCTTC.

This chain links TRBV15 with TRBJ1-5, with 12 bases matching TRBD1. Germline assignment: CDR1 LNHNV and CDR2 YYDKDF (reference sequence). V was clipped by 1 base and J by 6 bases; unmatched bases: 7. This CDR3 has 17 residues. CDR3 residues: CATSRGGVGQGAQPQHF. The CDR3 coding sequence is TGTGCCACCAGCAGAGGCGGGGTGGGACAGGGGGCTCAGCCCCAGCATTTT. Complete variable domain (other parts from reference TRBV15 and TRBJ1-5): DAMVIQNPRYQVTQFGKPVTLSCSQTLNHNVMYWYQQKSSQAPKLLFHYYDKDFNNEADTPDNFQSRRPNTSFCFLDIRSPGLGDTAMYLCATSRGGVGQGAQPQHFGDGTRLSIL.

This clone came up once. This CDR3 fails to terminate in the conserved phenylalanine or tryptophan, so it likely reflects a read error. The DNA is left out, because the CDR3 cannot be placed on it with certainty; the CDR3 is given as TCRdb lists it. The chain recombines TRBV27 with TRBJ2-7. Germline V gives CDR1 MNHEY, CDR2 SMNVEV (reference sequence). The CDR3 extends over 10 residues, inclusive of both ends. The CDR3 loop reads CASSPIGAPP.

The chain links TRBV6-5 to TRBJ1-4, with D possibly matching TRBD1 (5 bases). This CDR3 comprises 14 residues. In germline, CDR1 is MNHEY, CDR2 SVGAGI. Trimming removed 2 bases at V and 8 bases at J, with 12 bases between. CDR3 DNA: TGTGCCAGCAGTTACGAGGGGATGGGGGAAAAACTGTTTTTT. Encoded protein: CASSYEGMGEKLFF.

V is TRBV4-2 and J is TRBJ1-4; no clear D gene. V was trimmed by 0 bases and J by 1 base, leaving 6 bases between them. The germline V gene has CDR1 LGHNA and CDR2 YNFKEQ. This CDR3 has 15 residues. The chain's CDR3 is CASSQDHRTNEKLFF. DNA for the CDR3: TGTGCCAGCAGCCAAGATCACAGAACTAATGAAAAACTGTTTTTT.

The chain links TRBV4-2 to TRBJ1-5, with D possibly TRBD1 on 6 matching bases. Trimming cost V 6 bases and J 4 bases, with 16 bases left between them. Germline V gene lookup returns CDR1 LGHNA and CDR2 YNFKEQ. CDR3 size: 15 residues. As DNA, the CDR3 is TGTGCCAGCAGTTACAGGGATAGGGGTAATCAGCCCCAGCATTTT. This encodes CASSYRDRGNQPQHF.

The CDR3 region has the DNA TGTGCCAGCAGCAAAAGGGACGTTGGTCAGCCCCAGCATTTT. Translating gives CASSKRDVGQPQHF. This chain joins TRBV21-1 and TRBJ1-5. TRBV21-1 is marked as a pseudogene. The CDR3 consists of 14 residues.

V is TRBV6-6 and J is TRBJ1-5; TRBD1 matches 7 bases. Germline CDR1 MNHNY, CDR2 SVGAGI (reference sequence). V lost 10 bases, J lost 8 bases, and 11 bases stayed unmatched. The CDR3 length is 13 residues. The CDR3 region is CAIRDRDWEPQHF. CDR3 coding DNA: TGTGCCATCCGCGACAGGGATTGGGAGCCCCAGCATTTT.

The V gene is TRBV5-1, the J gene TRBJ2-3, with TRBD2 matching over 13 bases. This CDR3 spans 17 amino acids. J gave up 0 bases and V 4 bases, and 5 bases lay outside the gene matches. Germline loops: CDR1 SGHRS, CDR2 YFSETQ. The CDR3 region has the DNA TGCGCCAGCAGCCCGGGACTAGCGGGACCGAGCACAGATACGCAGTATTTT. This codes for CASSPGLAGPSTDTQYF. The full variable domain, completed using reference TRBV5-1 and TRBJ2-3, is KAGVTQTPRYLIKTRGQQVTLSCSPISGHRSVSWYQQTPGQGLQFLFEYFSETQRNKGNFPGRFSGRQFSNSRSEMNVSTLELGDSALYLCASSPGLAGPSTDTQYFGPGTRLTVL.

This clone is a singleton in its sample. The chain combines TRBV19 with TRBJ2-3; D is ambiguous. The germline V gene has CDR1 LNHDA and CDR2 SQIVND (reference sequence). V shed 5 bases and J shed 5 bases, with 8 bases lying between them. The CDR3 runs 12 residues. The CDR3 spells CASSRAVDTQYF. The CDR3 region has the DNA TGTGCCAGTAGTCGGGCGGTAGATACGCAGTATTTT.

The chain carries TRBV5-5 and TRBJ2-3; TRBD2 matches at 14 bases. After removal of 0 bases from V and 5 bases from J, the junction contained 5 bases not matched to a gene. The germline V gene encodes CDR1 SGHKS and CDR2 YYEKEE (reference sequence). The CDR3 spans 17 residues. Here the CDR3 reads CASSLAGLAGDGDTQYF. Here the CDR3 DNA reads TGTGCCAGCAGCTTGGCGGGACTAGCGGGAGATGGAGATACGCAGTATTTT.

The V gene is TRBV14, the J gene TRBJ2-4; 7 bases map to TRBD2. The CDR3 totals 13 residues. CDR1 is SGHDN, CDR2 FVKESK, per germline. With V trimmed by 4 bases and J by 6 bases, 3 bases remained unmatched. The CDR3 loop reads CASSLAGTNIQYF. Here the CDR3 DNA reads TGTGCCAGCAGCCTAGCGGGCACAAACATTCAGTACTTC.

As to this clone: An end of the junction does not agree with germline; a read error may underlie this. The chain is built from TRBV9 and TRBJ2-3, with 9 bases fitting TRBD2. The CDR3 runs to 15 residues. Germline lookup yields CDR1 SGDLS and CDR2 YYNGEE. The CDR3 loop is CASSVAGVNTDTQYF. The CDR3 DNA sequence: TGTGCCAGCAGTGTAGCGGGAGTGAACACAGATACGCAGTATTTT.

V gene TRBV4-1 combines with J gene TRBJ2-1, with D unclear. Looked up from germline, CDR1 is MGHRA and CDR2 is YSYEKL. CDR3 size: 14 residues. V was pared by 0 bases and J by 7 bases, with 10 bases between. The CDR3 DNA sequence: TGCGCCAGCAGCCAAGAACCCCTCTTGAATGAGCAGTTCTTC. Its protein product is CASSQEPLLNEQFF.

CDR3 sequence reads: CASSLGTSGALGYEQYF. The CDR3, as DNA: TGTGCCAGCAGCTTAGGGACTAGCGGGGCACTGGGCTACGAGCAGTACTTC. This sequence joins TRBV11-2 and TRBJ2-7; TRBD2 matches at 12 bases. V was pared by 1 base and J by 3 bases, with 7 bases of the junction left unmatched. This CDR3 is 17 amino acids long. Germline lookup yields CDR1 SGHAT and CDR2 FQNNGV.

The chain recombines TRBV5-4 with TRBJ2-2; 9 positions match TRBD2. J was trimmed by 5 bases and V by 0 bases; bases with no gene match: 2. Germline loops: CDR1 SGHNT, CDR2 YYREEE (reference sequence). The CDR3 loop spans 15 amino acids. The DNA of the CDR3 is TGTGCCAGCAGCTTGGCTAGCGGGAAAACCGGGGAGCTGTTTTTT. As protein: CASSLASGKTGELFF.

This chain connects TRBV7-2 to TRBJ1-5, with D perhaps matching TRBD1 (6 bases). Looked up from germline, CDR1 is SGHTA and CDR2 is FQGNSA. This CDR3 comprises 14 residues. Trimming pared 3 bases from V and 5 bases from J, leaving 11 bases between. The CDR3: CASSLGTRDQPQHF. In DNA, the CDR3 is TGTGCCAGCAGCTTGGGGACACGGGATCAGCCCCAGCATTTT. Full variable domain (missing parts from reference TRBV7-2 and TRBJ1-5): GAGVSQSPSNKVTEKGKDVELRCDPISGHTALYWYRQSLGQGLEFLIYFQGNSAPDKSGLPSDRFSAERTGGSVSTLTIQRTQQEDSAVYLCASSLGTRDQPQHFGDGTRLSIL.

The chain recombines TRBV6-6 with TRBJ2-1, with D hard to call. The CDR3 extends over 16 amino acids. CDR1 is MNHNY, CDR2 SVGAGI, per germline (reference sequence). The V and J ends lost 3 bases and 0 bases respectively, with 12 bases between them. The CDR3 loop reads CASSYSRPSSYNEQFF. The CDR3 DNA sequence: TGTGCCAGCAGTTATTCCAGACCAAGCTCCTACAATGAGCAGTTCTTC.

This chain links TRBV5-4 with TRBJ2-1; D may be TRBD2 (5 bases). The CDR3 runs to 13 residues. V was clipped by 2 bases and J by 7 bases, with 10 bases between them. Looked up from germline, CDR1 is SGHNT and CDR2 is YYREEE (reference sequence). As DNA, the CDR3 is TGTGCCAGCAGCTTAACCCGGGAAAATGAGCAGTTCTTC. It yields the protein CASSLTRENEQFF.

A few counts support this clone. This chain links TRBV11-2 with TRBJ2-7; D may be TRBD1 (6 bases). Deletions cut 5 bases from V and 2 bases from J, with 13 bases between. This CDR3 region has 14 residues. Germline CDR1 and CDR2: SGHAT and FQNNGV. CDR3 coding DNA: TGTGCCAGCAGCCCTGGGGGCAGGACCTACGAGCAGTACTTC. Its protein is CASSPGGRTYEQYF.

The J gene is TRBJ2-1, the V gene TRBV11-2; D perhaps matches TRBD2 (5 bases). The CDR3 sequence is 13 residues long. V lost 0 bases, J lost 7 bases, and 7 bases lay in between. Germline V gene data show CDR1 as SGHAT and CDR2 as FQNNGV. The CDR3 protein is CASSLEGGNEQFF. The CDR3 DNA reads as TGTGCCAGCAGCTTAGAAGGCGGGAATGAGCAGTTCTTC.

The chain is built from TRBV7-9 and TRBJ2-1; a possible D gene is TRBD1 (5 bases). CDR3 length equals 15 residues. Per the germline V gene, CDR1 is SEHNR and CDR2 is FQNEAQ (reference sequence). Between the trimmed V and J ends, which lost 8 bases and 3 bases, there was a span of 17 bases. CDR3 region: CASAARTSYYNEQFF. In DNA form, the CDR3 reads TGTGCCAGCGCAGCGAGGACATCTTACTACAATGAGCAGTTCTTC.

CDR3 loop: CASSLALPPSEQYF. The CDR3 nucleotides are TGTGCCAGCAGCTTAGCACTCCCCCCCAGCGAGCAGTACTTC. V usage is TRBV7-9 and J usage is TRBJ2-7, with D hard to call. The length of the CDR3 is 14 residues. Germline loops: CDR1 SEHNR, CDR2 FQNEAQ (reference sequence). The V end lost 0 bases, the J end lost 6 bases, and 12 bases lay between the germline ends.

The chain couples TRBV9 to TRBJ2-3, with a tentative D call TRBD2 (5 bases). The V gene lost 4 bases and the J gene lost 0 bases, with 15 bases spanning the gap. Germline values: CDR1 SGDLS, CDR2 YYNGEE. The CDR3 spans 16 residues. CDR3 loop: CASSQNGERSTDTQYF. The CDR3 DNA sequence: TGTGCCAGCAGCCAGAATGGGGAGCGGAGCACAGATACGCAGTATTTT.